Listed here are 8 T cell receptor beta chains from one sample, sequenced in a study of blood T cell repertoires in COVID-19. Method: immunoSEQ multiplex PCR; TCRdb's copy keeps in-frame clones and lacks some. The sample shows approximately 220,000 clones, 84% of them seen only once. Sample: PBMCs or T cells enriched from blood (not recorded which). The receptors come from a middle-aged woman who had recovered from COVID-19.

J is TRBJ2-5 and V is TRBV4-1; perhaps TRBD1 as D (6 bases). Looked up from germline, CDR1 is MGHRA and CDR2 is YSYEKL. The CDR3 extends over 14 amino acids. Deletions cut 4 bases from V and 4 bases from J, with 13 bases between. The CDR3 bases are TGCGCCAGCAGCCCCACAGCCAGGGGAGAGACCCAGTACTTC. The encoded protein is CASSPTARGETQYF.

The gene calls are TRBV18 and TRBJ1-1, with TRBD1 identical over 8 bases. CDR3 size: 15 residues. Per germline, CDR1 KGHSH and CDR2 LQKENI. Trimming at V came to 2 bases and at J to 6 bases, leaving 8 bases not matched to a gene. The CDR3 DNA is TGTGCCAGCTCACCAATGACAGGGGCGAGGGCTGAAGCTTTCTTT. It codes for CASSPMTGARAEAFF. Together with reference TRBV18 and TRBJ1-1, the CDR3 gives the full variable domain: NAGVMQNPRHLVRRRGQEARLRCSPMKGHSHVYWYRQLPEEGLKFMVYLQKENIIDESGMPKERFSAEFPKEGPSILRIQQVVRGDSAAYFCASSPMTGARAEAFFGQGTRLTVV.

The chain uses TRBV30 and TRBJ2-2; 8 bases are a match to TRBD2. Germline V CDR1 and CDR2: GTSNPN, SVGIG (reference sequence). The junction had 7 bases not matched to a gene; V was cut back by 2 bases and J by 2 bases. This CDR3 contains 16 residues. This chain's CDR3 is CAWSIFSGVNTGELFF. CDR3 nucleotides: TGTGCCTGGAGTATTTTTAGCGGGGTAAACACCGGGGAGCTGTTTTTT.

The CDR3 sequence: CATSSRRGGYGYTF. The CDR3 DNA reads as TGTGCCACCTCGTCGAGGCGGGGGGGCTATGGCTACACCTTC. The chain couples TRBV2 to TRBJ1-2, with D possibly being TRBD1 (5 bases). V gave up 10 bases and J gave up 4 bases, with 19 bases separating them. The germline V gene has CDR1 SNHLY and CDR2 FYNNEI. CDR3 length: 14 amino acids.

The V and J genes are TRBV6-5 and TRBJ1-6, with TRBD1 matching 7 bases. The CDR3 totals 14 residues. CDR1 is MNHEY, CDR2 SVGAGI, per germline. Trimming removed 6 bases from V and 8 bases from J; junction bases left unmatched: 7. The DNA for the CDR3 is TGTGCCAGCAGCCGCCGGGACAGATATTCACCCCTCCACTTT. Amino acid sequence: CASSRRDRYSPLHF.

The CDR3: CASSESRALLYEQYF. The CDR3 bases are TGCGCCAGCAGTGAGTCGAGGGCGCTCTTGTACGAGCAGTACTTC. The genes are TRBV10-2 and TRBJ2-7; tentative D call: TRBD2 (5 bases). The CDR3 is made up of 15 amino acids. Trimming pared 0 bases from V and 4 bases from J, leaving 13 bases between. Germline lookup yields CDR1 WSHSY and CDR2 SAAADI.

This clone was observed a handful of times. The gene calls are TRBV19 and TRBJ2-1, with D perhaps TRBD2 (5 bases). V lost 2 bases, J lost 5 bases, and 10 bases lay in between. This CDR3 has 14 amino acids. Germline assignment: CDR1 LNHDA and CDR2 SQIVND (reference sequence). For the CDR3, the DNA is TGTGCCAGTAGTATAAGCGGAGGAAACAATGAGCAGTTCTTC. Its translation is CASSISGGNNEQFF.

The rearrangement joins TRBV7-8 to TRBJ2-3, with 8 bases aligning to TRBD1. The CDR3 runs to 16 residues. The germline V gene encodes CDR1 SGHVS and CDR2 FQNEAQ. The V and J ends lost 5 bases and 3 bases, in that order; junction bases with no gene match: 10. CDR3 in amino acids: CASSDRQGSGTDTQYF. The CDR3 bases are TGTGCCAGCAGCGATCGACAGGGGTCGGGTACAGATACGCAGTATTTT.